The T cell receptor beta chain described here comes from a study of T cells after yellow fever vaccination. Per germline, CDR1 SSHAT and CDR2 FNYEAQ (reference sequence). CDR3 length: 14 residues. V lost 0 bases, J lost 6 bases, and 12 bases lay in between. MiXCR, run by TCRdb on the 5' RACE reads, gives a single entry per CDR3 protein. The table has almost 70,000 distinct CDR3 sequences, 5% to 6.5% seen once; the top ten hold over 2%. This clonotype came up many times. The source was CD4+ T cells sorted from PBMCs, collected approximately 16 days after the first yellow fever vaccination. The receptor was isolated from a man younger than 35 who received the YFV17D yellow fever vaccine. This sequence joins TRBV7-7 and TRBJ2-7; D perhaps matches TRBD1 (6 bases). The CDR3 loop is CASSLAQGSSEQYF. CDR3 coding DNA: TGTGCCAGCAGCTTAGCGCAGGGGTCGTCCGAGCAGTACTTC.